This T cell receptor beta chain was retrieved from a study of OX40 agonist ivuxolimab in advanced cancers. Broader study findings: Relatively little clonal expansion, among the lowest observed, appeared in partial responders at 0.1-3.0 mg/kg. There was clonal expansion of CD4+ and CD8+ blood T cells by week 6 at 0.1 to 3.0 mg/kg.

Sequenced by immunoSEQ multiplex PCR; TCRdb stores in-frame clones only, minus some. Found here are 35,000 to 50,000 clones, around nine tenths of them singletons; the top ten hold around 20%. The length of the CDR3 is 10 residues. Looked up from germline, CDR1 is SGHKS and CDR2 is YYEKEE (reference sequence). Trimming cost V 10 bases and J 7 bases, with 9 bases left between them. At cycle 4 day 1, cycle 7 day 1, and baseline, blood was sampled. This clone was seen a handful of times. The antigen is not known. The TCR comes from an adult with an advanced solid tumor such as melanoma, head and neck, liver or kidney cancer. The starting material was CD4+ or CD8+ T cells sorted from blood, obtained in a trial of the OX40 agonist ivuxolimab. The V gene is TRBV5-5, the J gene TRBJ2-1; the D gene could be TRBD1 or TRBD2 (5 bases each). The CDR3: CAWGKNEQFF. In DNA form, the CDR3 reads TGTGCCTGGGGGAAGAATGAGCAGTTCTTC.